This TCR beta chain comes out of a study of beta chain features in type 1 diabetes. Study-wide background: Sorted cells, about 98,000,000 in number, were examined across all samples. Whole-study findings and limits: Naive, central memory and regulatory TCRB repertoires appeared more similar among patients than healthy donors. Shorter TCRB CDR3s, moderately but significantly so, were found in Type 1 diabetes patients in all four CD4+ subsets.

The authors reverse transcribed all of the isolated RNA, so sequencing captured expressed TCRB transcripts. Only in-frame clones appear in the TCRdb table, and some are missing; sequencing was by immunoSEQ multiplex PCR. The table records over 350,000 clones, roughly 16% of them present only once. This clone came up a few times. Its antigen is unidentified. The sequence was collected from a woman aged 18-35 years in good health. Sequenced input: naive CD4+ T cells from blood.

The CDR3 protein is CASSLPGLNTEAFF. CDR3 coding DNA: TGTGCCAGCAGTTTACCCGGGTTGAACACTGAAGCTTTCTTT. The rearrangement uses TRBV28 and TRBJ1-1; the D is unclear. The germline CDR1 and CDR2 sequences are MDHEN and SYDVKM. The V gene lost 2 bases and the J gene lost 0 bases, with 7 bases spanning the gap. The CDR3 spans 14 residues.